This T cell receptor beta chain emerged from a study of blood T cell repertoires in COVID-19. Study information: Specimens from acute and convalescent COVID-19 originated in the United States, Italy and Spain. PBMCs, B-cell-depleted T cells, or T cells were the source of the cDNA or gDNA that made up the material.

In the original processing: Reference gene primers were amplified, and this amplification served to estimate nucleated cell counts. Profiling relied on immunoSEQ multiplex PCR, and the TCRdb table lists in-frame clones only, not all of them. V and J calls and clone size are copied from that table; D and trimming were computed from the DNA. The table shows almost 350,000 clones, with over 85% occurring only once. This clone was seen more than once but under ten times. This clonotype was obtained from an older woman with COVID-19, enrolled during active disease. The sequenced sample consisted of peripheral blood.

The CDR3 reads CASSFLGTDTQYF. CDR3 bases: TGTGCCAGCAGCTTTCTAGGCACAGATACGCAGTATTTT. The rearrangement joins TRBV7-3 to TRBJ2-3; no definite D call. V lost 3 bases and J 1 base, leaving 5 bases between the germline ends. This CDR3 has 13 residues. The germline gives CDR1 SGHTA, CDR2 FQGTGA.